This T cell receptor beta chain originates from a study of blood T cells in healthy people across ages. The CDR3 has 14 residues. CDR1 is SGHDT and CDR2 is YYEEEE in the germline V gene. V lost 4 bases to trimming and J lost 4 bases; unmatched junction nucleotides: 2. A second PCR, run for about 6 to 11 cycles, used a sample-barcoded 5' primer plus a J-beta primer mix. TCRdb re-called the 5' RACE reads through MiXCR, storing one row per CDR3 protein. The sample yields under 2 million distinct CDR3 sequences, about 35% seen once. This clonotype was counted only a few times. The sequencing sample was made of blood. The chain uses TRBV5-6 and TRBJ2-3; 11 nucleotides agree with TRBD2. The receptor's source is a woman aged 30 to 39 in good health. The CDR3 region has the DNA TGTGCCAGCAGCGGGGGACTAGCGGCAGATACGCAGTATTTT. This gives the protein CASSGGLAADTQYF.